This T cell receptor (beta chain) was recovered during a study of early stage breast cancer tumors. General study findings and limits: Commonly generated sequences made up most enriched TCRB sequences shared between patients.

The protocol was immunoSEQ multiplex PCR, while the TCRdb copy is restricted to in-frame clones and leaves out a portion. The table has 50,000 to 65,000 clones, around nine tenths seen once. Per the germline V gene, CDR1 is LNHDA and CDR2 is SQIVND (reference sequence). CDR3 length: 13 residues. Trimming pared 0 bases from V and 5 bases from J, leaving 5 bases between. Remarks on this clone: Its target is not known.

Sequences were obtained from blood. This receptor was identified in a person aged 65 to 85 with breast cancer. The chain combines TRBV19 with TRBJ1-5; no clear D. This CDR3 reads CASSIEEDQPQHF. CDR3 in DNA: TGTGCCAGTAGTATAGAGGAGGATCAGCCCCAGCATTTT.